This T cell receptor beta chain was identified during a study of T cell responses to AZD1222 COVID-19 vaccine (dated by TCRdb to the early 2020s). Study-wide context: AZD1222 recipients whose second dose came at about 4 weeks and those whose second dose came at about 12 weeks were combined into one group, since spike-specific TCR depth and breadth did not differ between the two schedules. TCR sequencing was performed for over 230 trial participants, of whom around 210 were given two doses of AZD1222 and around 25 were given two doses of MenACWY control vaccine. Trial participants were enrolled by age into subgroups of 18-55, 56-69 and 70-plus years, and around 140, 26 and 57 TCR-sequenced participants, respectively, were included in these subgroups.

The CDR3 regions of human TCRbeta chains were subjected to immunosequencing. The published analysis was carried out like this. TCRs in the repertoires were compared against a reference library of SARS-CoV-2-specific TCRs that had been generated with the MIRA antigen-specificity platform. Breadth meant the fraction of unique TCRs that were SARS-CoV-2-associated, whereas depth meant the fraction of total T cells that were SARS-CoV-2-associated. Using the MIRA data, every spike-specific TCR was mapped to the spike region that the TCR reacted to and assigned to either a CD4 or a CD8 class. Log10-transformed breadth and depth values were compared by one-way ANOVA with Sidak's multiple comparisons tests. The immuneACCESS repertoire file appears here via TCRdb, limited to in-frame rearrangements. These files lack a portion of the clones; in checked studies, under half of the deficit traces to unresolved V genes, and the cause of the others is not known. The V and J calls and clone size come from that table; D and trimming were worked out from the DNA. The sample table records about 55,000 clones; 70% to 90% of these occur just once. Of the sample, just under 2% falls within the top ten clones.

The full study reports these points: Nearly half of unique spike-specific TCRs reportedly recognized epitopes outside regions mutated in the B.1.351 and B.1.1.7 variants. The whole spike protein was spanned by vaccine-associated CD4 TCRs, and dominant responses were seen in regions 160-218 and 743-854. The 56-69-year group was small, and its depth increase did not reach significance, likely because of low power. Only five to seven AZD1222 recipients were SARS-CoV-2 seropositive at baseline, limiting conclusions about previously exposed vaccinees. Spike-specific TCR breadth and depth rose significantly after two AZD1222 doses compared with day 0 and with MenACWY recipients. Because no day 14 peak-response samples were available, repertoires were characterized only after the peak T cell response. Participants were mostly white British, with more females than males. The authors suggested clonal diversity may have been underestimated.

Turning to this clone: It has no known antigen specificity. Base quality data are lacking; no much larger clone is found one base away.

The time point label of this sample denotes: baseline before first vaccination. The vaccinee samples were drawn from two UK trials, COV001 and COV002, one of which was a single-blind randomized controlled phase 2/3 trial testing AZD1222 (ChAdOx1 nCoV-19) in healthy adults. For TCRbeta chain sequencing, PBMC samples were collected from trial participants at day 0 and at day 28 after the second dose. The germline V gene supplies CDR1 MNHEY and CDR2 SVGAGI. The CDR3 starts with the cysteine, ends with the phenylalanine, and has 15 residues. Kept here is only the CDR3 DNA, which spans 45 bases and is read in frame from base 1. Unmatched junction bases come to 9, with V trimmed by 6 bases and J by 3 bases.

This material consisted of peripheral blood, taken on day 0 of AZD1222 vaccination. This receptor was obtained from an adult in good health. The sequence joins TRBV6-5 to TRBJ2-3, with 7 bases aligning to TRBD2. The CDR3 protein is CASRTSGIGTDTQYF. The DNA is TGTGCCAGCAGAACCAGCGGGATTGGGACAGATACGCAGTATTTT.